A selection of T cell receptor beta chains follows, all from one sample in a study of blood T cell repertoires in COVID-19. Repertoires were generated with immunoSEQ multiplex PCR, while TCRdb's copy carries only in-frame clones and drops some. The sample comprises roughly 96,000 clones, about 80% of which are singletons, and 3.5% to 5% rests with the top ten. The sample taken for sequencing was peripheral blood. These receptors all come from a man aged 55 to 70 with acute or convalescent COVID-19. Each CDR3 is given with its conserved first and last residue. A D gene is named only where the DNA matches it firmly. Rows give clone size only sometimes, using once, few, many, or a class for an expanded clone.

d_call j_call clone_size v_call cdr3_aa cdr3_nt
. TRBJ2-3 . TRBV5-4 CASSSSSLDTQYF TGTGCCAGCAGCTCCTCTAGCTTAGATACGCAGTATTTT
TRBD1 TRBJ2-2 . TRBV12-5 CASGLQGAPDTGELFF TGTGCTAGTGGTTTGCAGGGGGCGCCGGACACCGGGGAGCTGTTTTTT
. TRBJ2-1 . TRBV11-2 CASSLLIYNEQFF TGTGCCAGCAGCTTATTAATCTACAATGAGCAGTTCTTC
TRBD1 TRBJ2-7 . TRBV30 CAWSRETGGLSYEQYF TGTGCCTGGAGTCGTGAGACAGGGGGCTTATCCTACGAGCAGTACTTC
TRBD1 TRBJ2-3 . TRBV28 CATDRGNTQYF TGTGCCACCGACAGGGGCAATACGCAGTATTTT
TRBD1 TRBJ2-5 . TRBV4-1 CASSSRDSHGETQYF TGCGCCAGCAGCTCCCGGGACAGCCATGGGGAGACCCAGTACTTC
. TRBJ1-2 once TRBV2 CASSLQGADYGYTF TGTGCCAGCAGCCTACAGGGAGCCGACTATGGCTACACCTTC
. TRBJ2-2 . TRBV10-3 CAIRIRENTGELFF TGTGCCATCAGGATCAGGGAGAACACCGGGGAGCTGTTTTTT
TRBD1 TRBJ1-1 . TRBV11-2 CATIGQGNTEAFF TGTGCCACCATAGGACAGGGTAACACTGAAGCTTTCTTT
. TRBJ2-1 . TRBV5-4 CASSRGASATNEQFF TGTGCCAGCAGCCGTGGGGCTAGCGCGACCAATGAGCAGTTCTTC
TRBD2 TRBJ2-2 few TRBV6-6 CASSWASGLQSGELFF TGTGCCAGCAGTTGGGCTAGCGGGCTGCAATCCGGGGAGCTGTTTTTT
. TRBJ1-1 . TRBV11-2 CASSTYNTEAFF TGTGCCAGCAGCACATACAACACTGAAGCTTTCTTT
TRBD2 TRBJ2-3 . TRBV6-2/TRBV6-3 CASSYWTGGDTQYF TGTGCCAGCAGTTACTGGACGGGGGGAGATACGCAGTATTTT
. TRBJ2-1 . TRBV30 CAWTPELVSYNEQFF TGTGCCTGGACCCCGGAGCTAGTGTCCTACAATGAGCAGTTCTTC
. TRBJ2-2 . TRBV7-6 CASSSGTQGNTGELFF TGTGCCAGCAGCTCCGGAACACAGGGAAACACCGGGGAGCTGTTTTTT
. TRBJ1-4 . TRBV30 CAWSVAGEKLFF TGTGCCTGGAGTGTAGCGGGGGAAAAACTGTTTTTT
TRBD1 TRBJ1-2 . TRBV29-1 CSASTGQNYGYTF TGCAGCGCCTCGACAGGGCAGAACTATGGCTACACCTTC
. TRBJ2-1 . TRBV29-1 CSVDHSSYNEQFF TGCAGCGTTGATCATAGCTCCTACAATGAGCAGTTCTTC
. TRBJ2-1 . TRBV4-3 CASSQRAGAWNEQFF TGCGCCAGCAGCCAACGGGCGGGCGCCTGGAATGAGCAGTTCTTC
TRBD2 TRBJ2-3 . TRBV7-8 CASSTLVGREGADTQYF TGTGCCAGCAGCACCCTAGTGGGGCGGGAGGGGGCAGATACGCAGTATTTT
. TRBJ2-7 . TRBV11-2 CASSLLQWEKQYF TGTGCCAGCAGCTTATTGCAATGGGAGAAGCAGTACTTC
TRBD1 TRBJ1-3 . TRBV9 CASSTGQGLSGNTIYF TGTGCCAGCAGCACAGGACAGGGTCTCTCTGGAAACACCATATATTTT
. TRBJ1-1 . TRBV3-1/TRBV3-2 CASSHGEFFTEAFF TGTGCCAGCAGCCATGGGGAGTTTTTCACTGAAGCTTTCTTT
TRBD1 TRBJ1-2 . TRBV5-1 CASSSGQGAVYTF TGCGCCAGCAGCTCCGGACAGGGGGCTGTCTACACCTTC
. TRBJ2-2 medium-sized TRBV6-2/TRBV6-3 CASSPGDTGELFF TGTGCCAGCAGCCCCGGGGACACCGGGGAGCTGTTTTTT
. TRBJ1-2 . TRBV19 CASSIIAGANYGYTF TGTGCCAGTAGTATAATCGCCGGAGCTAACTATGGCTACACCTTC
TRBD2 TRBJ2-1 . TRBV7-2 CASRPGTSGPYNEQFF TGTGCCAGCAGGCCGGGGACTAGCGGGCCGTACAATGAGCAGTTCTTC
. TRBJ2-1 . TRBV6-2/TRBV6-3 CASSYRQGGGEQFF TGTGCCAGCAGTTATAGGCAGGGTGGTGGTGAGCAGTTCTTC
TRBD1 TRBJ2-5 . TRBV7-3 CASSLTQAQGRETQYF TGTGCCAGCAGCTTAACTCAAGCACAGGGGAGAGAGACCCAGTACTTC
TRBD1 TRBJ1-4 . TRBV5-1 CASSLDRGVANEKLFF TGCGCCAGCAGCTTGGACAGGGGTGTTGCTAATGAAAAACTGTTTTTT
. TRBJ2-2 . TRBV7-9 CASSFFRTMKRELFF TGTGCCAGCAGCTTTTTTCGGACTATGAAGCGGGAGCTGTTTTTT
. TRBJ2-7 . TRBV7-9 CASSLRDKPYEQYF TGTGCCAGCAGCCTTCGGGACAAACCCTACGAGCAGTACTTC
. TRBJ2-1 . TRBV18 CASSLAPGFSYNEQFF TGTGCCAGCTCACTGGCCCCGGGTTTCTCCTACAATGAGCAGTTCTTC
TRBD1 TRBJ1-5 . TRBV18 CASSPTDRASNQPQHF TGTGCCAGCTCACCCACCGACAGGGCTAGCAATCAGCCCCAGCATTTT
TRBD1 TRBJ1-2 . TRBV5-6 CASSPRTGTGGDGYTF TGTGCCAGCAGCCCGAGGACCGGGACAGGGGGAGATGGCTACACCTTC
TRBD1 TRBJ1-4 . TRBV19 CASRPGQVNEKLFF TGTGCCAGTCGGCCGGGACAGGTGAATGAAAAACTGTTTTTT
. TRBJ2-7 . TRBV28 CASSYWQGLDEQYF TGTGCCAGCAGTTATTGGCAGGGCTTGGACGAGCAGTACTTC